This TCR beta chain appears in the sequencing data of a study of control samples from healthy donors and cancer patients. Per the germline V gene, CDR1 is MGHDK and CDR2 is SYGVNS. This CDR3 is built from 16 residues. Trimming pared 2 bases from V and 3 bases from J, leaving 14 bases between. The table came from immunoSEQ multiplex PCR; TCRdb's copy has only in-frame clones and leaves some out. The sample has 120,000 or so clones, more than 75% seen once. The J gene is TRBJ1-3, the V gene TRBV25-1; perhaps TRBD1 as D (5 bases). Sequencing was done on a sample of blood. This receptor was obtained from a man in his forties or fifties in good health. CDR3 amino acids: CASSEPPGLNGNTIYF. CDR3 nucleotide sequence: TGTGCCAGCAGTGAACCCCCGGGACTGAATGGAAACACCATATATTTT. Full variable domain (missing parts from reference TRBV25-1 and TRBJ1-3): EADIYQTPRYLVIGTGKKITLECSQTMGHDKMYWYQQDPGMELHLIHYSYGVNSTEKGDLSSESTVSRIRTEHFPLTLESARPSHTSQYLCASSEPPGLNGNTIYFGEGSWLTVV.